This TCR beta chain stems from a study of T cells after yellow fever vaccination. Study findings and constraints: Clonotypes appearing in both CD4 and CD8 compartments existed, and their share was small.

Unmatched junction bases numbered 13, after V lost 5 bases and J lost 12 bases. There are 14 residues in the CDR3. MiXCR was run by TCRdb on the 5' RACE reads, yielding one entry per CDR3 protein. Seen here are 550,000 to 750,000 distinct CDR3 sequences, about 13% observed once, and the top ten hold over 13%. In regard to this clonotype: As yet, its antigen is unknown.

The chain links TRBV12-3 or TRBV12-4 to TRBJ2-1, with 7 bases identical to TRBD2. Source: PBMCs, taken on the day of the yellow fever booster vaccination. This TCR came from a man aged 30 to 45 who received the YFV17D yellow fever vaccine. CDR3 in DNA: TGTGCCAGCAGTCGGACTAGTGGATCGCCCGGGCAGTTCTTC. Its translation: CASSRTSGSPGQFF.